The TCR beta chain described here comes from a study of relationships among human T cell subsets (dated by TCRdb to about 2010). At the level of the whole study: The study sequenced eight distinct T cell populations from blood: pan T, CD8 cytotoxic, regulatory, Th1, Th2, naive plus transitional, activated and memory cells.

After removal of CD4+CD56+ NKT cells, Th2 cells were selected as CD4+CD25-CD294+ cells using anti-CD294 beads. T cell subsets were isolated with Miltenyi superparamagnetic beads coated with subset-specific monoclonal antibodies. Every T cell population came from peripheral blood. Ficoll separation of whole blood yielded mononuclear cells, and anti-CD14 microbeads were then used to deplete the monocytes. The isolated cell populations were resuspended in RNAprotect reagent immediately. The CDR3 covers 13 residues, taking in both the cysteine and the phenylalanine. Here the CDR3 DNA is all that survives: 39 bases in frame from base 1. According to the germline V gene (reference sequence), CDR1 reads MNHEY and CDR2 reads SMNVEV. V loses 2 bases, J loses 7 bases, and the germline ends lie 12 bases apart. With respect to this clonotype: Its antigen remains undetermined. Qualities for individual bases were not recorded, and no much larger clone is one base off.

Findings and caveats that apply to the study as a whole: Substantial CDR3 sharing among Th1, Th2 and regulatory T cells was interpreted as suggesting stochastic cell fate choices. Across the seven subsets, no statistically significant differences turned up in V, D and J usage, CDR3 length, or N-nucleotide additions. Over 60% of CD8+ cytotoxic sequences were found to belong to clones with over 100 reads, whereas few such clones were observed in the regulatory and Th2 subsets. The bead-based sorting was unable to rule out the presence of a CD4+CD8+ double-positive population.

Libraries came from multiplex PCR. TCRdb names 454 GS FLX as the instrument used. Semiquantitative ARM-PCR was used to amplify the TCR alpha and beta CDR3 regions from mRNA. In ARM-PCR, tagged nested gene-specific primers were applied first, and communal superprimers then carried out the exponential amplification. Before the second amplification round was performed on first-round PCR products, the nested primers were removed by exonuclease. The amplicons were sequenced on the 454 platform, which can rapidly sequence millions of DNA fragments without cloning bias. A read was counted as effective if the read could be mapped to both V and J germline segments. As for the original processing: Reads were assigned to germline V, D and J segments with IRmap, which uses pyromap, a Smith-Waterman modification adapted to 454 sequencing errors. Cutoffs set at the 99th percentile of alignment scores from simulated random sequences were applied to filter D-beta assignments. CDR3 was defined as the amino acids lying between the conserved V-segment Y[YFLI]C motif and the J-segment [FW]GXGT motif. Repertoire diversity was estimated with a compound Poisson process model previously applied to large-scale EST data. A procedure for detecting cross-contamination was used to argue that the shared CDR3s did not come from sample contamination. Starting from the raw public reads, TCRdb applied fastp trimming at Q25, assembled clones with MiXCR and retained in-frame beta chains. Each CDR3 protein gets just one entry, which takes the most common genes and DNA from the rows behind it. None of the V and J calls come from the authors' own analysis; TCRdb made them. The sample table lists just under 4,000 distinct CDR3 sequences, just over 50% of them with a count of one. The biggest ten clones account for roughly 2.9% of the sample.

The receptor was isolated from a man between 40 and 49 years old in good health. Sequences were obtained from CD4+ Th2 cells sorted from blood. The cell subset or site label for this specimen denotes: CD4+CD25-CD294+ T helper 2 cells. This chain is built from TRBV27 and TRBJ2-7, with a tentative D call of TRBD1 or TRBD2, each matching 5 bases. The CDR3 sequence is CASSLLAGGEQYF. The base sequence is TGTGCCAGCAGTTTACTTGCTGGGGGTGAGCAGTACTTC.